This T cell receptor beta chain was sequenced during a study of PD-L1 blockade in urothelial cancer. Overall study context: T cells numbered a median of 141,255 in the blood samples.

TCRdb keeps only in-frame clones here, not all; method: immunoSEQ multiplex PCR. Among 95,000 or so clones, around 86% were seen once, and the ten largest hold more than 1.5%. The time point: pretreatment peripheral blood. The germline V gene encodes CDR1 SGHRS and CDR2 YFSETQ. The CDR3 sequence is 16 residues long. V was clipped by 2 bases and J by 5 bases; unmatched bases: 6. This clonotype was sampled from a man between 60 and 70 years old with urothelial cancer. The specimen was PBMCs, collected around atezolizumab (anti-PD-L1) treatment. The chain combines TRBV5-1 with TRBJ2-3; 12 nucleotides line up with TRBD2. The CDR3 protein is CASSFLPSGGGDTQYF. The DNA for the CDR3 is TGCGCCAGCAGCTTTCTACCTAGCGGGGGGGGAGATACGCAGTATTTT.